The T cell receptor (beta chain) described here comes from a study of CD8 T cells in Susac syndrome. CD8+ and CD4+ T cells from blood underwent TCR beta sequencing, which was carried out in a high-throughput format. Those who served as multiple sclerosis controls were treatment-naive patients with stable or active relapsing-remitting disease. Negative isolation was used for CD8+ and CD4+ T cells, and FACS enrichment was applied to TEMRA cells. This clonotype was seen once. RNA in amounts of about 0.45 to 1 ug was reverse transcribed with random hexamers. It was immunoSEQ multiplex PCR that amplified TCR beta CDR3 across 54 Vbeta and 13 Jbeta. TCRdb reanalysed the immunoSEQ multiplex PCR reads using MiXCR and keeps one entry per CDR3 protein. Among approximately 130,000 distinct CDR3 sequences listed, around nine tenths were seen once. The TCR originated in a human donor with multiple sclerosis. Specimen: CD8+ T cells from PBMCs.

CDR3 nucleotides: TGTGCCAGCAGCTTAGTATGGGTAGCGGGGGGGGGAGATACGCAGTATTTT. Encoded protein: CASSLVWVAGGGDTQYF. The chain links TRBV7-8 to TRBJ2-3; 11 bases map to TRBD2. CDR3 length: 17 amino acids. Trimming at V came to 1 base and at J to 5 bases, leaving 8 bases not matched to a gene. Germline CDR1 is SGHVS and CDR2 is FQNEAQ.